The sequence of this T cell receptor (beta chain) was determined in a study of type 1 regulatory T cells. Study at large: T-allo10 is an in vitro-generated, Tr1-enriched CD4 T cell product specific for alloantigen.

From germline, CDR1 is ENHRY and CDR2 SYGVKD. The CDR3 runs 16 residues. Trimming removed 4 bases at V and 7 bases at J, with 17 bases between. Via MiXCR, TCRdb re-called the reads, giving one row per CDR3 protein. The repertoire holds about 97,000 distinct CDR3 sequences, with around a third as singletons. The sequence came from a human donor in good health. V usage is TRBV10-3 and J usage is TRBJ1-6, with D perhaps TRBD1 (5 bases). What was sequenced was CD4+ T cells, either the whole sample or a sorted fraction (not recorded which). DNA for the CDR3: TGTGCCATCAGTGGCTCGAACGCAGGGTTGAATTCACCCCTCCACTTT. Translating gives CAISGSNAGLNSPLHF.